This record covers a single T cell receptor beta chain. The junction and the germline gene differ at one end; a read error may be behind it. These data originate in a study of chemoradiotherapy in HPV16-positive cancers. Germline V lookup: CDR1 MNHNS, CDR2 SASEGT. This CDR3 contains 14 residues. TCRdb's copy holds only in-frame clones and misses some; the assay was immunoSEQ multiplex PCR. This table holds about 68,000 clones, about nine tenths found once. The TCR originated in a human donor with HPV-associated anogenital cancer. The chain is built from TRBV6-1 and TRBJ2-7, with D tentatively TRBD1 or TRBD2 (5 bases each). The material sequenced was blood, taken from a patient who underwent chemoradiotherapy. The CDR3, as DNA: TGTGCCTGCAGAGTTGTCGGGACCCGCAACGAGCAGTACTTC. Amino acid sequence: CACRVVGTRNEQYF.